The entry below describes one T cell receptor (beta chain). Its antigen specificity is not known. No qualities accompany the bases; no much larger clone lies one base away. Different DNA sequences within this sample yield the same CDR3. CDR1 MNHNS and CDR2 SASEGT are derived from the germline V gene. Taken from cysteine to phenylalanine, the CDR3 has 15 residues. The CDR3 DNA has 45 bases and is translated from base 1. For this chain, trimming is 0 bases at the V end and 6 bases at the J end, and the number of junction bases without a gene match is 1. The data stem from a study of shared clonotypes between healthy human individuals (TCRdb year 2020). Study-wide context: A few men and two women, aged 18 to 49 years, made up the cohort. Between about 0.85 and 10 billion PBMCs per donor were obtained by leukapheresis. Blood TCR repertoires of about five healthy adults were deeply sequenced to estimate repertoire size and the extent of clonotype sharing between individuals. Per donor, three plates each were used for CD4 naive and CD4 memory, two for CD8 naive, and one for CD8 memory. Libraries were prepared and TCR repertoires were sequenced by different laboratories using diverse techniques, in order to increase sequencing depth and limit assay-specific biases. The study at large found these results: Clonotypes shared by all four sorted-subset donors showed higher generation probabilities than non-shared clonotypes. Even with the large sequencing depth, rarefaction of the sorted-subset datasets indicated that sequencing was incomplete. About 4.5% of naive CD4, around 4% of naive CD8, roughly 2.5% of memory CD4, and about 0.4% of memory CD8 clonotypes were shared across several donors. Sampling was restricted to blood, and TCR repertoires in tissues likely differ from the TCR repertoires found in blood. Based on pairwise subsampling, the degree of clonotype sharing among donors was expected to be affected by sequencing depth. The small number of donors limited the genetic and exposure-history diversity represented. Naive subsets generally had larger estimated clonotype richness than memory subsets did.

Donors were healthy HIV-negative adults with no recently reported acute infections or vaccinations. Every donor was a Caucasian adult residing in Nashville, Tennessee, USA. CD4+ T cells were enriched by magnetic negative selection; naive cells were then positively selected on CD45RA, and the negative fraction formed the memory subset. After blood collection by leukapheresis, PBMCs were isolated using Ficoll-Histopaque density gradient centrifugation and then cryopreserved in the vapor phase of liquid nitrogen. Purity and quantity of every magnetically sorted T cell population were checked by analytical flow cytometry. Genomic DNA was isolated from every sorted fraction and measured by UV absorbance on a Nanodrop 2000c. Using the deep immunoSEQ assay, multiplex PCR amplified TCR CDR3 regions from genomic DNA. Extracted genomic DNA from each cell subset was spread evenly across all wells of several immunoSEQ 96-well plates, with each plate serving as a replicate. For sorted subsets, each replicate PCR was loaded with approximately 190 ng genomic DNA, equivalent to about 30,000 T cell genomes. Purified libraries were measured with a Qubit 3.0 fluorometer, size-checked on a Bioanalyzer 2100, and measured again with the KAPA Library Quantification kit. Every immunoSEQ 96-well plate was sequenced on a separate single-read 150-cycle Illumina NextSeq 550 flow cell. Under the source paper's analysis protocol: Because the immunoSEQ output held only junctional sequences and lacked quality scores, the filtering could not match the filtering applied to full-length reads. To assign V/J genes and CDR3, sequences were annotated using PyIR, a Python wrapper for IgBLAST v1.9, with IMGT germline references. Reads were removed for weak V/J assignments (E-value above 1e-6), missing CDR3, stop codons, out-of-frame junctions, or ambiguous translated residues. A V3J clonotype was defined by an identical inferred V gene, J gene, and CDR3 amino acid sequence. The percentage overlap between two repertoires was calculated by dividing the number of shared unique clonotypes by the size of the smaller repertoire. Repertoire richness was assessed with RTK rarefaction, the Chao1 estimator, and Recon v2.1 estimates of unobserved clonotypes. OLGA was used to compute generation probabilities for all TCRbeta clonotypes that the gDNA method yielded from a handful of donors. TCRdb took this table from immuneACCESS and kept in-frame rearrangements with V and J called. Such tables lack part of the clones; where checked against another copy, unresolved V genes explain under half of the gap, and the rest is unexplained. From that table come the V and J calls and clone size; the DNA was used to work out D and trimming. The table for this sample lists 950,000 to 1,300,000 clones; around 74% of them were counted only once. The top ten hold 1.2% to 1.5% of the sample.

Here the chain combines TRBV6-1 and TRBJ1-4; 10 central nucleotides agree with TRBD1. Sequencing was carried out using memory CD4+ T cells sorted from blood. This specimen's cell subset or site label, interpreted: CD45RA-negative fraction. This TCR was recovered from a man aged 18 to 35 in good health. The CDR3 protein: CASSEAGTGDEKLFF. Here is the DNA: TGTGCCAGCAGTGAAGCAGGGACAGGGGATGAAAAACTGTTTTTT.